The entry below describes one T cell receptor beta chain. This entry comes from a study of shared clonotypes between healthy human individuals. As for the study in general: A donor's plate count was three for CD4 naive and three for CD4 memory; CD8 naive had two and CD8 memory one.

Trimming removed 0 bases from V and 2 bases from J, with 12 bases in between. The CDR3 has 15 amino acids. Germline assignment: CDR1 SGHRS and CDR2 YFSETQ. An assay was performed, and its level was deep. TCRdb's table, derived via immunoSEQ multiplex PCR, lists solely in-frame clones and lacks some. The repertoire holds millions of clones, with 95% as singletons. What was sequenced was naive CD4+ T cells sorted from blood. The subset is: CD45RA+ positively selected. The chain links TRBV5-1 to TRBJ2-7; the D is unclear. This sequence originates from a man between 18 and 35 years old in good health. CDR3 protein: CASSLGSKKTYEQYF. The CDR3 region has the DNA TGCGCCAGCAGCTTGGGAAGTAAGAAAACCTACGAGCAGTACTTC.